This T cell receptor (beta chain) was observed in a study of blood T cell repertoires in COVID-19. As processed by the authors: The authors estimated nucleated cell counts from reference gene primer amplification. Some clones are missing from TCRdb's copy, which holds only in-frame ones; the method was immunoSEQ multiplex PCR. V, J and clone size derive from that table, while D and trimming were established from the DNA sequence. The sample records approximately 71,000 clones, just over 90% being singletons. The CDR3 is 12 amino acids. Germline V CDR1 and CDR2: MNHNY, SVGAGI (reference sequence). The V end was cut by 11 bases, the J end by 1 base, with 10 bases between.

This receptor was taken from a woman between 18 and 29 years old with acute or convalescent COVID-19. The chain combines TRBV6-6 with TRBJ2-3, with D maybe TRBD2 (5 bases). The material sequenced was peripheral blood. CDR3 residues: CAAARGTDTQYF. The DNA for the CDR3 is TGTGCCGCTGCGAGGGGCACAGATACGCAGTATTTT.